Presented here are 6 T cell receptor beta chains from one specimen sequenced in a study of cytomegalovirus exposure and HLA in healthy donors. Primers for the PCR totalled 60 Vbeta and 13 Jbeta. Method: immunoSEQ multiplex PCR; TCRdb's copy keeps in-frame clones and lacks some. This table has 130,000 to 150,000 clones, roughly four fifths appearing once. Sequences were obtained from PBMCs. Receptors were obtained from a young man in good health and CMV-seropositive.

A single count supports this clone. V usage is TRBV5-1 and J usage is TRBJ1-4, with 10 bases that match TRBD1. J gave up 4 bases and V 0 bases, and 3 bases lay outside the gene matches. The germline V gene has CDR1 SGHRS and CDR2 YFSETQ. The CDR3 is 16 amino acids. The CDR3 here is CASSLDGTGVNEKLFF. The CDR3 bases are TGCGCCAGCAGCTTGGACGGGACAGGGGTTAATGAAAAACTGTTTTTT.

For the CDR3, the DNA is TGTGCCAGCAGTTTCCGCTCGCGGGGGAGCACAGATACGCAGTATTTT. Translated, it gives CASSFRSRGSTDTQYF. This sequence joins TRBV2 and TRBJ2-3, with TRBD2 matching over 7 bases. The CDR3 runs 16 residues. J gave up 0 bases and V 5 bases, and 8 bases lay outside the gene matches. CDR1 is SNHLY and CDR2 is FYNNEI in the germline V gene.

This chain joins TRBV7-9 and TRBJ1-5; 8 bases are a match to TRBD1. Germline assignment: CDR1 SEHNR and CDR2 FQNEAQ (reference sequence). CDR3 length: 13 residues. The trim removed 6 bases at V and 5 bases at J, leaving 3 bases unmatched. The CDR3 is CASSGTGYQPQHF. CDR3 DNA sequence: TGTGCCAGCAGTGGGACAGGTTATCAGCCCCAGCATTTT.

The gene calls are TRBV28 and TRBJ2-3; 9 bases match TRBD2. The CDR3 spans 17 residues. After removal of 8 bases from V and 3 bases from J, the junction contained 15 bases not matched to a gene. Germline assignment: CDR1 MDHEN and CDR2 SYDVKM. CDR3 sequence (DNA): TGTGCCAGCCAAACTGCTAGCGGGACTAAGGTGACAGATACGCAGTATTTT. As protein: CASQTASGTKVTDTQYF.

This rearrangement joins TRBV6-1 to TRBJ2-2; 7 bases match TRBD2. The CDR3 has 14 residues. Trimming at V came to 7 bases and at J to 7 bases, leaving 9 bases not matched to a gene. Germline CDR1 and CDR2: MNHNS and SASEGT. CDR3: CASMLAVKSGELFF. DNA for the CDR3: TGTGCCAGCATGCTAGCGGTCAAAAGCGGGGAGCTGTTTTTT.

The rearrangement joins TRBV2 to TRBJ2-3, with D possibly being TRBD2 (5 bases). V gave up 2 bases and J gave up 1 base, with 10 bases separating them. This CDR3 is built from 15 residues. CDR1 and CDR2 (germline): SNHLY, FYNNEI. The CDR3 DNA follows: TGTGCCAGCAGTGAACGCAGCGGCCGCACAGATACGCAGTATTTT. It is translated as CASSERSGRTDTQYF. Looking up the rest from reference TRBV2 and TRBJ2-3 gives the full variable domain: EPEVTQTPSHQVTQMGQEVILRCVPISNHLYFYWYRQILGQKVEFLVSFYNNEISEKSEIFDDQFSVERPDGSNFTLKIRSTKLEDSAMYFCASSERSGRTDTQYFGPGTRLTVL.